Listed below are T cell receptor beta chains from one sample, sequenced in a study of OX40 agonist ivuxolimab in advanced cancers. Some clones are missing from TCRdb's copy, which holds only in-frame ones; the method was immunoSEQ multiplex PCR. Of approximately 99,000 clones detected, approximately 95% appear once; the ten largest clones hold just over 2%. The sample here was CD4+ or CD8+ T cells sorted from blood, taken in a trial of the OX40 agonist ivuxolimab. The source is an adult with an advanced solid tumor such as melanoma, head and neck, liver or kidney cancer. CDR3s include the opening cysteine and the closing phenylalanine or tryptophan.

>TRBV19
CASSVGTQRDTQYF
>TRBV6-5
CASILTPGGDYGYTF
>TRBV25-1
CASSEPQGTTDTQYF
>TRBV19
CASSPGGGELFF
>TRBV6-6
CASSKLASVYNEQFF
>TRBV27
CASTLYRFRDLMETQYF
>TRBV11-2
CASSLAPSGYNEQFF
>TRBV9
CASSKGGTEAFF
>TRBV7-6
CASSEPQGASYEQYF
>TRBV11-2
CASSLAGQALSYEQYF
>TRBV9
CASQQPNTGELFF
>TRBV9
CASSAPGLAVEQYF
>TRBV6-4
CASTRRRYAETQYF
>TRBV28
CASSLEPGEPYEQYF
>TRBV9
CASSQGGPPADTQYF
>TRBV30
CAWSPLPTDTQYF
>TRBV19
CASSIPLSDEQFF
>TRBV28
CASTAREQGLNEKLFF
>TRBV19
CASSILGDQPQHF
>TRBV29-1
CSALGGYGYTF
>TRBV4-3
CASSHNPRQGLSGNEQFF
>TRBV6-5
CASSYGGQGARETQYF
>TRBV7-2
CASSLLARGGFQFF
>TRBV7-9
CASSLTSDYNEQFF
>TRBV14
CASSLGVEGYTF
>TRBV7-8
CASSRDRGADTQYF
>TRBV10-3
CAMTRAPGDNNEQFF
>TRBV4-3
CASSQDQDSSYEQYF
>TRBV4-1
CASSQPLGPGIYGYTF
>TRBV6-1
CASSERDSYEQYF
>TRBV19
CASSILGDADEKLFF
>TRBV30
CAWTPGTASYEQYF
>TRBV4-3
CASSSGTGSTDTQYF
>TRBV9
CASSVDRGIADTQYF
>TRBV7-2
CASSFGAGNTGELFF
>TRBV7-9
CASRGYEKLFF
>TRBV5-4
CASSQVPREQYF
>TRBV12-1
CASSPRDRGRGNYGYTF
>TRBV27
CASSGQGGPDTQYF
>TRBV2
CASRLVNEKLFF
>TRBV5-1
CASRDADHRVSPLHF
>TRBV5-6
CASSLGSGNQPQHF
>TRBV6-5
CASSYVAGGSTDTQYF
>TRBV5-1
CASSLVGQGNTEAFF
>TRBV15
CATSRLRGQETQYF
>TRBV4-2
CASAEARDTEAFF
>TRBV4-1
CASSPQVWGEQFF
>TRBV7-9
CASSPNRDTNSGANVLTF
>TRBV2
CASSQIRQGDTEAFF
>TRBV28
CASSLVGRGATNEKLFF
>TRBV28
CASSIQPRSDTQYF
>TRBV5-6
CASSLVAGLGDEQFF
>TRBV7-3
CASSYSTGYEQYF
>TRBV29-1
CSVDLTGLTEAFF
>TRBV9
CASSSDNGGYTF
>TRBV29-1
CSVQGITYEQYF
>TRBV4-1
CASSLGPLNQPQHF
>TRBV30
CAWSVGNGYTF
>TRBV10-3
CAIGPGGPYNEQFF